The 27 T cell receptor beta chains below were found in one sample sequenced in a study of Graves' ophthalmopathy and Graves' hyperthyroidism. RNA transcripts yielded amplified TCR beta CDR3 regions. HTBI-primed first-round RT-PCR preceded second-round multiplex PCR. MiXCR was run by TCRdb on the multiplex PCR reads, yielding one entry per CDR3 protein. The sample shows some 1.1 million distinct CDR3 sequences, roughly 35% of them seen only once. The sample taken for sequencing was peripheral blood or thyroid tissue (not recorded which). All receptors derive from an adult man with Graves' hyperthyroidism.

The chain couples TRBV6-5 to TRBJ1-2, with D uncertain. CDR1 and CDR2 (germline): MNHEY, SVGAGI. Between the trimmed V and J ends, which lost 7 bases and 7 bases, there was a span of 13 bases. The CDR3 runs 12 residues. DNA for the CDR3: TGTGCCAGCACTCGTGGGGAGGGTGGCTACACCTTC. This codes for CASTRGEGGYTF.

Here the CDR3 reads CASKDRGETEAFF. Here the CDR3 DNA reads TGTGCCAGCAAGGACAGGGGAGAGACTGAAGCTTTCTTT. This chain joins TRBV2 and TRBJ1-1, with TRBD1 matching 9 bases. From germline, CDR1 is SNHLY and CDR2 FYNNEI. This CDR3 region has 13 residues. V lost 7 bases to trimming and J lost 5 bases; unmatched junction nucleotides: 5.

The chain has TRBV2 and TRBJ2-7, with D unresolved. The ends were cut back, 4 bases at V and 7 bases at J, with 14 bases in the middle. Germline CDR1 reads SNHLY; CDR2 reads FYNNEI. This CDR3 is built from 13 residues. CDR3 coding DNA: TGTGCCAGCAGTGTACAACCATCCGAGGAGCAGTACTTC. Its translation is CASSVQPSEEQYF. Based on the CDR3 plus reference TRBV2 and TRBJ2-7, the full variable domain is EPEVTQTPSHQVTQMGQEVILRCVPISNHLYFYWYRQILGQKVEFLVSFYNNEISEKSEIFDDQFSVERPDGSNFTLKIRSTKLEDSAMYFCASSVQPSEEQYFGPGTRLTVT.

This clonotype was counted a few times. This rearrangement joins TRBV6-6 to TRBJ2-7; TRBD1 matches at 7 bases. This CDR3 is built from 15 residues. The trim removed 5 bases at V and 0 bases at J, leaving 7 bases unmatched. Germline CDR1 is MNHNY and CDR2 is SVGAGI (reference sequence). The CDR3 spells CASSSTGVSSYEQYF. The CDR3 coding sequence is TGTGCCAGCAGTAGCACAGGGGTCAGCTCCTACGAGCAGTACTTC.

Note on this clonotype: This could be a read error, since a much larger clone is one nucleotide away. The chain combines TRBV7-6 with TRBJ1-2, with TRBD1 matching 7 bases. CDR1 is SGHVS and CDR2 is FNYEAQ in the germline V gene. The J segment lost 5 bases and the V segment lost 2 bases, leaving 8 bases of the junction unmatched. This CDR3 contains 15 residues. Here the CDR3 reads CASSLLRGRDYGYTF. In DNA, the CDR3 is TGTGCCAGCAGCTTATTAAGGGGGCGGGATTATGGCTACACCTTC.

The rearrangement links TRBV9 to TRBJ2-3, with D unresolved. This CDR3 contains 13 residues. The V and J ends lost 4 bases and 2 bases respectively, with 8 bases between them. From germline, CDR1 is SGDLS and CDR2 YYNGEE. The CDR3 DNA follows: TGTGCCAGCAGCCCCGTTCCCACAGATACGCAGTATTTT. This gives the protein CASSPVPTDTQYF. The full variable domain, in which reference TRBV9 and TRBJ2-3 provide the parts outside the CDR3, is DSGVTQTPKHLITATGQRVTLRCSPRSGDLSVYWYQQSLDQGLQFLIQYYNGEERAKGNILERFSAQQFPDLHSELNLSSLELGDSALYFCASSPVPTDTQYFGPGTRLTVL.

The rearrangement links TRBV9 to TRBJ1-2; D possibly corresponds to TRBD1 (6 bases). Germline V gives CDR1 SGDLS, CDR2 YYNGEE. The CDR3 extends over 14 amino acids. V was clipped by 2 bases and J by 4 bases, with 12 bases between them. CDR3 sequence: CASSVEGESYGYTF. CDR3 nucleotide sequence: TGTGCCAGCAGCGTCGAGGGGGAGAGCTATGGCTACACCTTC.

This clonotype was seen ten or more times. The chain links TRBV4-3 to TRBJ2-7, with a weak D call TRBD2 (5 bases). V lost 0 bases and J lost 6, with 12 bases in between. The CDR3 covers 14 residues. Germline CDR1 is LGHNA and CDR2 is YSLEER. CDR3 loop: CASSQELGSLEQYF. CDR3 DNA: TGCGCCAGCAGCCAAGAACTAGGATCCCTCGAGCAGTACTTC.

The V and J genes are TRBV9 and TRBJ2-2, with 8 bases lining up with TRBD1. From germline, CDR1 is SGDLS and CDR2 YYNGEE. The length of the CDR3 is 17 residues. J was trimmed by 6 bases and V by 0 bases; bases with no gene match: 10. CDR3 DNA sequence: TGTGCCAGCAGCGTAGGGGCCGACAGGGGAGGTGCCGGGGAGCTGTTTTTT. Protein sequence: CASSVGADRGGAGELFF.

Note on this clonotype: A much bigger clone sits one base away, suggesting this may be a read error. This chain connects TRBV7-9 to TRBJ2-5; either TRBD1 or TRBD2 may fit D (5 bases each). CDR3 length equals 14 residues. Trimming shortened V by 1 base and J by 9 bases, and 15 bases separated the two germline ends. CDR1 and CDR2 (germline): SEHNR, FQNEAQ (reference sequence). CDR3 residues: CASSLVQGAEAQYF. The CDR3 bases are TGTGCCAGCAGCTTAGTTCAGGGAGCGGAGGCCCAGTACTTC.

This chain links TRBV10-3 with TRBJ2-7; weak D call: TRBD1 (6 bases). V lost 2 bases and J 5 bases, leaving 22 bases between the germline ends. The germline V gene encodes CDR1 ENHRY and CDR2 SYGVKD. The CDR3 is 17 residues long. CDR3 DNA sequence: TGTGCCATCAGTGAGCCCAGTTACGTGACAGGTTACCACGAGCAGTACTTC. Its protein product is CAISEPSYVTGYHEQYF.

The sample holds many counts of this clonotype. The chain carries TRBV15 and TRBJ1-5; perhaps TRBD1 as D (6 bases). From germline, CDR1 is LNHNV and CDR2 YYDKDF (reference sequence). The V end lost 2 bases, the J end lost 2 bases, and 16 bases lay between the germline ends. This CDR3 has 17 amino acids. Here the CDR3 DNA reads TGTGCCACCAGCAGATTTTCAAACAGGGATCGCAATCAGCCCCAGCATTTT. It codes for CATSRFSNRDRNQPQHF.

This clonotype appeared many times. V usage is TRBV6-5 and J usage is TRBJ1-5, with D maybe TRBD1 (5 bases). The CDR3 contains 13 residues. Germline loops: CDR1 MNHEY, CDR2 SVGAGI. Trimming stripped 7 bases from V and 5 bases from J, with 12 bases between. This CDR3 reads CASKGRVDQPQHF. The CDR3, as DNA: TGTGCCAGCAAGGGGCGGGTGGATCAGCCCCAGCATTTT.

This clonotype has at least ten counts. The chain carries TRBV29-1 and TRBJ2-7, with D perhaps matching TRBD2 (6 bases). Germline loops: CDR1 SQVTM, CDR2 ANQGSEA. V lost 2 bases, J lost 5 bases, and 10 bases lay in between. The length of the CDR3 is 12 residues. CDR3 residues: CSVERRGNEQYF. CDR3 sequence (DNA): TGCAGCGTTGAAAGGCGGGGTAACGAGCAGTACTTC.

The CDR3 DNA follows: TGTGCCAGTAGTAACGGGATCGAGCAGTACTTC. This gives the protein CASSNGIEQYF. The J gene is TRBJ2-7, the V gene TRBV19, with a weak D call TRBD2 (5 bases). The V gene lost 4 bases and the J gene lost 6 bases, with 7 bases spanning the gap. Per the germline V gene, CDR1 is LNHDA and CDR2 is SQIVND (reference sequence). The CDR3 consists of 11 residues.

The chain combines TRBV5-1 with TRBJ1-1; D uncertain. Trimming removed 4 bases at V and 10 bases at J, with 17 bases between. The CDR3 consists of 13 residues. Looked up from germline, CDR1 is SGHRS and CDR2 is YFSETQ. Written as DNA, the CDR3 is TGCGCCAGCAGCCTTGGCGTGCCTATGGGAGCTTTCTTT. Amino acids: CASSLGVPMGAFF.

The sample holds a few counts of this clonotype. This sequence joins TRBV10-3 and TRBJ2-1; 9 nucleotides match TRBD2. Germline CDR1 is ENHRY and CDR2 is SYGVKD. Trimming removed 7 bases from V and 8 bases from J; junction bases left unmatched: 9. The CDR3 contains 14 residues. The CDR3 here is CAITPVSGSDEQFF. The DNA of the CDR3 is TGTGCCATCACCCCGGTTAGCGGGAGCGATGAGCAGTTCTTC.

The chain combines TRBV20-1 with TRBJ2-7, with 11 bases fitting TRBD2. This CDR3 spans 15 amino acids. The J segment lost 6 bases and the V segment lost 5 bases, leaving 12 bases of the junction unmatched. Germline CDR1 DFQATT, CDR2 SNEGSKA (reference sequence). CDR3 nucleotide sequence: TGCAGTGCTTACCCAATTACTAGCGGGAGCGGCGAGCAGTACTTC. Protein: CSAYPITSGSGEQYF.

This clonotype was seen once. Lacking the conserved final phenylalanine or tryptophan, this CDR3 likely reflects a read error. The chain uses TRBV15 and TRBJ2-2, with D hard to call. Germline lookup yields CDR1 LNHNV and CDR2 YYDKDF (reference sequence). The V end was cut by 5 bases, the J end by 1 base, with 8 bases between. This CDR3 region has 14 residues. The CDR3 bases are TGTGCCACCAGCCGCCATAGGAACACCGGGGAGCTGTTTTTG. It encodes CATSRHRNTGELFL.

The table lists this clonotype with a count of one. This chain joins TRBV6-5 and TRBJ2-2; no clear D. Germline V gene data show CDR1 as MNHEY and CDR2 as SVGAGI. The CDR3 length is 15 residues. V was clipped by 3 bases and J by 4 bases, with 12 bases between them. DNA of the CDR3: TGTGCCAGCAGTTATGGGCTGGGTGGCACCGGGGAGCTGTTTTTT. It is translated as CASSYGLGGTGELFF.

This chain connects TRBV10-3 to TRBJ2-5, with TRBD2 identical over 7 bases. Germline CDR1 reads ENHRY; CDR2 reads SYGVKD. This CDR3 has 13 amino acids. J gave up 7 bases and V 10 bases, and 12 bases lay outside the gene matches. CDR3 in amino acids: CATREGRGVTQYF. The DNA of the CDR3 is TGTGCCACCAGGGAGGGGCGGGGTGTGACCCAGTACTTC.

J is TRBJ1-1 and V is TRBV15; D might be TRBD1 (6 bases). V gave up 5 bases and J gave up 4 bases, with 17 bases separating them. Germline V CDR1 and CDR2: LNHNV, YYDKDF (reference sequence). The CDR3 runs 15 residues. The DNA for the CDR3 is TGTGCCACCAGCCGAACCCAACAGGGTACCACTGAAGCTTTCTTT. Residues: CATSRTQQGTTEAFF.

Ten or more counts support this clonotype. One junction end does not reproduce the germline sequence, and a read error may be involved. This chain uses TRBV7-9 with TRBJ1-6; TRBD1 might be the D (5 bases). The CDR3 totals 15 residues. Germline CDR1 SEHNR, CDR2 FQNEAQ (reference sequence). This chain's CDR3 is CASSQRLRVRSPLHF. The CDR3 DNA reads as TGCGCCAGCAGCCAGCGACTCAGGGTACGATCACCCCTCCACTTT.

CDR3 nucleotide sequence: TGTGCCACCAGCAGTAACACCGGGGAGCTGTTTTTT. This gives the protein CATSSNTGELFF. The chain combines TRBV15 with TRBJ2-2; no firm D call. Deletions cut 3 bases from V and 2 bases from J, with 1 base between. The CDR3 loop spans 12 amino acids. CDR1 LNHNV and CDR2 YYDKDF come from the germline V gene (reference sequence). Looking up the rest from reference TRBV15 and TRBJ2-2 gives the full variable domain: DAMVIQNPRYQVTQFGKPVTLSCSQTLNHNVMYWYQQKSSQAPKLLFHYYDKDFNNEADTPDNFQSRRPNTSFCFLDIRSPGLGDTAMYLCATSSNTGELFFGEGSRLTVL.

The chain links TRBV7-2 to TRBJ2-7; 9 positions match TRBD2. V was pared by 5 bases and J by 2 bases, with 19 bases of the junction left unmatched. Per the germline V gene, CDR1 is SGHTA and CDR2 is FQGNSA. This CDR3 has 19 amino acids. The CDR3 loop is CASSQKGQILAGLPYEQYF. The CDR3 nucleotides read TGTGCCAGCAGCCAAAAGGGCCAGATACTAGCGGGCCTGCCCTACGAGCAGTACTTC.

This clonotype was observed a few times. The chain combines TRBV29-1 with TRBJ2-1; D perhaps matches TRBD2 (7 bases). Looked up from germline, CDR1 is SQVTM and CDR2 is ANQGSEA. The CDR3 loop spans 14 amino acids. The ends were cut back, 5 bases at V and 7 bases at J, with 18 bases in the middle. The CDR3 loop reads CSVTTGGGRNEQFF. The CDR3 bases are TGCAGCGTTACTACGGGGGGCGGTCGGAATGAGCAGTTCTTC.

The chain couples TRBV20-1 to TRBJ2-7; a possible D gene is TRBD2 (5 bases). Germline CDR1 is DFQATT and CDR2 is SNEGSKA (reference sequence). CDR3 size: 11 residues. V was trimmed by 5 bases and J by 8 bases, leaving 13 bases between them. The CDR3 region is CSAWTYDKQYF. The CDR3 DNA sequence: TGCAGTGCTTGGACTTACGACAAGCAGTACTTC.